A selection of T cell receptor beta chains follows, all from one sample in a study of T cell responses to AZD1222 COVID-19 vaccine. Generated by immunoSEQ multiplex PCR, the TCRdb table keeps only in-frame clones and is missing some. The repertoire holds about 130,000 clones, with 85% to 95% as singletons. This sample comprised peripheral blood, obtained 28 days after the second AZD1222 dose. These receptors were taken from an adult who received the AZD1222 COVID-19 vaccine. Each CDR3 is given with its conserved first and last residue. D genes are given only for firm matches. Clone size is given for some rows only: seen once, a few or many times, or a class if the clone is expanded.

. TRBJ1-1 TRBV7-9 12 . TGTGCCAGCAGCGGGAAGGCGACTGAAGCTTTCTTT CASSGKATEAFF
. TRBJ2-7 TRBV6-1 15 . TGTGCCAGCAGTGAAGCGGCAGGGTCGACCTACGAGCAGTACTTC CASSEAAGSTYEQYF
. TRBJ2-7 TRBV2 13 . TGTGCCAGCACCGAGGGGTACTCCTACGAGCAGTACTTC CASTEGYSYEQYF
. TRBJ1-2 TRBV30 11 . TGTGCCTGCCACAGGGATCATGGCTACACCTTC CACHRDHGYTF
. TRBJ1-2 TRBV30 11 . TGTGCCTGTTTGCCCTCTGTGGGCTACACCTTC CACLPSVGYTF
. TRBJ1-2 TRBV15 15 . TGTGCCACCAGCAGAGATTTCCTGCCGCCATATGGCTACACCTTC CATSRDFLPPYGYTF
. TRBJ2-5 TRBV10-2 16 TRBD2 TGCGCCAGCAGTTATAGCGGGGGCGTCCTCCAAGAGACCCAGTACTTC CASSYSGGVLQETQYF
. TRBJ1-5 TRBV11-2 14 . TGTGCCAGCAGCTTGGAAATAGGCAATCAGCCCCAGCATTTT CASSLEIGNQPQHF
. TRBJ2-3 TRBV30 16 . TGTGCCTGGAGTGTATTGGGCAGGGTAGTCTCAGATACGCAGTATTTT CAWSVLGRVVSDTQYF
once TRBJ1-2 TRBV11-3 15 TRBD1 TGTGCCAGCAGCCCGGGACAGGGGGCTGGAGATGGCTACACCTTC CASSPGQGAGDGYTF
. TRBJ2-1 TRBV10-2 11 . TGCGCCAGCAGTTCGGTTCCTGAGCAGTTCTTC CASSSVPEQFF
. TRBJ1-3 TRBV28 13 . TGTGCCAGCAGTTTATACTCTGGAAACACCATATATTTT CASSLYSGNTIYF
. TRBJ1-6 TRBV6-4 15 TRBD1 TGTGCCAGCAGTGCCAACAGGGGAGGCAATTCACCCCTCCACTTT CASSANRGGNSPLHF
. TRBJ2-1 TRBV29-1 14 TRBD1 TGCAGCGTTGAGAGGGACAGCTCCTACAATGAGCAGTTCTTC CSVERDSSYNEQFF
. TRBJ2-2 TRBV30 18 TRBD1 TGTGCCTGGGCCGAATCTATTTGGACAGGGTACTTCACCGGGGAGCTGTTTTTT CAWAESIWTGYFTGELFF
. TRBJ1-4 TRBV6-4 13 TRBD1 TGTGCCAGCAGTGAACGGACAGGAGAAAAACTGTTTTTT CASSERTGEKLFF
. TRBJ1-2 TRBV7-9 13 TRBD1 TGTGCCAGCAGCCAGGGGGCGATCTATGGCTACACCTTC CASSQGAIYGYTF
. TRBJ1-5 TRBV19 13 . TGTGCCAGTAGTCCGGCAGGCGATCAGCCCCAGCATTTT CASSPAGDQPQHF
few TRBJ2-3 TRBV5-4 13 . TGTGCCAGCAACGGGGAGAGGTCAGATACGCAGTATTTT CASNGERSDTQYF
. TRBJ2-6 TRBV30 13 . TGTGCCTGGACACCGTCTGGGGCCAACGTCCTGACTTTC CAWTPSGANVLTF
. TRBJ2-7 TRBV6-5 13 . TGTGCCAGCAGTTTTAACAGGCTCTACGAGCAGTACTTC CASSFNRLYEQYF
. TRBJ1-1 TRBV19 14 . TGTGCCAGTAGAAACCAGGTGATGAACACTGAAGCTTTCTTT CASRNQVMNTEAFF
. TRBJ2-2 TRBV19 15 . TGTGCCAGTGGGGTAATGGTGGGCCAGACCGGGGAGCTGTTTTTT CASGVMVGQTGELFF
. TRBJ1-2 TRBV5-4 15 . TGTGCCAGCAGCTTGGGGGGGAGGGCCGACTATGGCTACACCTTC CASSLGGRADYGYTF
. TRBJ2-7 TRBV20-1 11 . TGCAGTGCTGCATGGAACAACGAGCAGTACTTC CSAAWNNEQYF
. TRBJ1-3 TRBV7-8 17 . TGTGCCAGCAGCAAGGGGCTTCGGCGGGACTCTGGAAACACCATATATTTT CASSKGLRRDSGNTIYF
. TRBJ2-1 TRBV4-1 14 TRBD1 TGCGCCAGCAGCCAACGGACAGGGAAAAATGAGCAGTTCTTC CASSQRTGKNEQFF
. TRBJ1-6 TRBV11-3 18 . TGTGCCAGCAGCTTAGATCAAGGGGGAAGCTCCTATAATTCACCCCTCCACTTT CASSLDQGGSSYNSPLHF
. TRBJ1-1 TRBV7-6 15 . TGTGCCAGCAGCCGAATGCCCGACGGGAACACTGAAGCTTTCTTT CASSRMPDGNTEAFF
. TRBJ2-7 TRBV29-1 12 . TGCAGCGTTGGGACGCACTCCTACGAGCAGTACTTC CSVGTHSYEQYF
once TRBJ1-3 TRBV3-1/TRBV3-2 16 . TGTGCCAGCAGCCAAGCCCACAGGTCGCGAGGAAACACCATATATTTT CASSQAHRSRGNTIYF
. TRBJ2-7 TRBV11-3 13 . TGTGCCAGCAGGGGGAAAAACCACTACGAGCAGTACTTC CASRGKNHYEQYF
. TRBJ2-1 TRBV2 11 . TGTGCCAGCAGTGAGACTCTAGAGCAGTTCTTC CASSETLEQFF
few TRBJ2-1 TRBV4-2 13 . TGTGCCAGCAGCCAAGTCTCAACGGGGGAGCAGTTCTTC CASSQVSTGEQFF
. TRBJ2-7 TRBV4-3 13 TRBD1 TGCGCCAGCAGCCAATCAACAGGACAGGTAATTTACTTC CASSQSTGQVIYF
. TRBJ1-2 TRBV27 14 TRBD1 TGTGCCAGCAGTAACAGAGGGACAGGCTATGGCTACACCTTC CASSNRGTGYGYTF
. TRBJ2-7 TRBV9 14 . TGTGCCAGCAGCGAAGGAGGTCGGGCCTACGAGCAGTACTTC CASSEGGRAYEQYF
. TRBJ1-2 TRBV13 15 TRBD1 TGTGCCAGCAGCCATACAGGGGGCCCTAAGGATGGCTACACCTTC CASSHTGGPKDGYTF
. TRBJ1-4 TRBV4-2 15 . TGTGCCAGCAGCCGACCGCTCGTATCTAATGAAAAACTGTTTTTT CASSRPLVSNEKLFF
once TRBJ2-7 TRBV30 13 . TGTGCCTGGAGTAACCAACTCAACTACGAGCAGTACTTC CAWSNQLNYEQYF
. TRBJ1-1 TRBV19 14 . TGTGCCAGTAGTATAGGAATGGGGAACACTGAAGCTTTCTTT CASSIGMGNTEAFF
. TRBJ1-3 TRBV14 15 . TGTGCCAGCAGCCACGGGAGGGGTTCTGGAAACACCATATATTTT CASSHGRGSGNTIYF
. TRBJ1-1 TRBV19 15 . TGTGCCAGTACCCCACACCCTACGGGGAACACTGAAGCTTTCTTT CASTPHPTGNTEAFF
. TRBJ1-2 TRBV7-9 13 . TGTGCCAGCAGCTTTCAGGCTGAGTATGGCTACACCTTC CASSFQAEYGYTF